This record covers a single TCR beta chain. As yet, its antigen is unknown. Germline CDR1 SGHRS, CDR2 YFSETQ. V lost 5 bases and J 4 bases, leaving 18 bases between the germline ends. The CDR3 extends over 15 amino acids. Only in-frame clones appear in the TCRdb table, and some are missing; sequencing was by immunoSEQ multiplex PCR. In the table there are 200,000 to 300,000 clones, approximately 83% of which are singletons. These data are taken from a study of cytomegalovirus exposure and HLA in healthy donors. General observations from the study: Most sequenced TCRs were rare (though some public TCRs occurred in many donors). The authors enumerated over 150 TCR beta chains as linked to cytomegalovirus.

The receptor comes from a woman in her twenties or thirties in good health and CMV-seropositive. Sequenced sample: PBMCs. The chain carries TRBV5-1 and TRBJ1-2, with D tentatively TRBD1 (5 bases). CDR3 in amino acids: CASRSLRLDSYGYTF. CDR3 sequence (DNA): TGCGCCAGCAGAAGCTTGCGATTAGACAGCTATGGCTACACCTTC.